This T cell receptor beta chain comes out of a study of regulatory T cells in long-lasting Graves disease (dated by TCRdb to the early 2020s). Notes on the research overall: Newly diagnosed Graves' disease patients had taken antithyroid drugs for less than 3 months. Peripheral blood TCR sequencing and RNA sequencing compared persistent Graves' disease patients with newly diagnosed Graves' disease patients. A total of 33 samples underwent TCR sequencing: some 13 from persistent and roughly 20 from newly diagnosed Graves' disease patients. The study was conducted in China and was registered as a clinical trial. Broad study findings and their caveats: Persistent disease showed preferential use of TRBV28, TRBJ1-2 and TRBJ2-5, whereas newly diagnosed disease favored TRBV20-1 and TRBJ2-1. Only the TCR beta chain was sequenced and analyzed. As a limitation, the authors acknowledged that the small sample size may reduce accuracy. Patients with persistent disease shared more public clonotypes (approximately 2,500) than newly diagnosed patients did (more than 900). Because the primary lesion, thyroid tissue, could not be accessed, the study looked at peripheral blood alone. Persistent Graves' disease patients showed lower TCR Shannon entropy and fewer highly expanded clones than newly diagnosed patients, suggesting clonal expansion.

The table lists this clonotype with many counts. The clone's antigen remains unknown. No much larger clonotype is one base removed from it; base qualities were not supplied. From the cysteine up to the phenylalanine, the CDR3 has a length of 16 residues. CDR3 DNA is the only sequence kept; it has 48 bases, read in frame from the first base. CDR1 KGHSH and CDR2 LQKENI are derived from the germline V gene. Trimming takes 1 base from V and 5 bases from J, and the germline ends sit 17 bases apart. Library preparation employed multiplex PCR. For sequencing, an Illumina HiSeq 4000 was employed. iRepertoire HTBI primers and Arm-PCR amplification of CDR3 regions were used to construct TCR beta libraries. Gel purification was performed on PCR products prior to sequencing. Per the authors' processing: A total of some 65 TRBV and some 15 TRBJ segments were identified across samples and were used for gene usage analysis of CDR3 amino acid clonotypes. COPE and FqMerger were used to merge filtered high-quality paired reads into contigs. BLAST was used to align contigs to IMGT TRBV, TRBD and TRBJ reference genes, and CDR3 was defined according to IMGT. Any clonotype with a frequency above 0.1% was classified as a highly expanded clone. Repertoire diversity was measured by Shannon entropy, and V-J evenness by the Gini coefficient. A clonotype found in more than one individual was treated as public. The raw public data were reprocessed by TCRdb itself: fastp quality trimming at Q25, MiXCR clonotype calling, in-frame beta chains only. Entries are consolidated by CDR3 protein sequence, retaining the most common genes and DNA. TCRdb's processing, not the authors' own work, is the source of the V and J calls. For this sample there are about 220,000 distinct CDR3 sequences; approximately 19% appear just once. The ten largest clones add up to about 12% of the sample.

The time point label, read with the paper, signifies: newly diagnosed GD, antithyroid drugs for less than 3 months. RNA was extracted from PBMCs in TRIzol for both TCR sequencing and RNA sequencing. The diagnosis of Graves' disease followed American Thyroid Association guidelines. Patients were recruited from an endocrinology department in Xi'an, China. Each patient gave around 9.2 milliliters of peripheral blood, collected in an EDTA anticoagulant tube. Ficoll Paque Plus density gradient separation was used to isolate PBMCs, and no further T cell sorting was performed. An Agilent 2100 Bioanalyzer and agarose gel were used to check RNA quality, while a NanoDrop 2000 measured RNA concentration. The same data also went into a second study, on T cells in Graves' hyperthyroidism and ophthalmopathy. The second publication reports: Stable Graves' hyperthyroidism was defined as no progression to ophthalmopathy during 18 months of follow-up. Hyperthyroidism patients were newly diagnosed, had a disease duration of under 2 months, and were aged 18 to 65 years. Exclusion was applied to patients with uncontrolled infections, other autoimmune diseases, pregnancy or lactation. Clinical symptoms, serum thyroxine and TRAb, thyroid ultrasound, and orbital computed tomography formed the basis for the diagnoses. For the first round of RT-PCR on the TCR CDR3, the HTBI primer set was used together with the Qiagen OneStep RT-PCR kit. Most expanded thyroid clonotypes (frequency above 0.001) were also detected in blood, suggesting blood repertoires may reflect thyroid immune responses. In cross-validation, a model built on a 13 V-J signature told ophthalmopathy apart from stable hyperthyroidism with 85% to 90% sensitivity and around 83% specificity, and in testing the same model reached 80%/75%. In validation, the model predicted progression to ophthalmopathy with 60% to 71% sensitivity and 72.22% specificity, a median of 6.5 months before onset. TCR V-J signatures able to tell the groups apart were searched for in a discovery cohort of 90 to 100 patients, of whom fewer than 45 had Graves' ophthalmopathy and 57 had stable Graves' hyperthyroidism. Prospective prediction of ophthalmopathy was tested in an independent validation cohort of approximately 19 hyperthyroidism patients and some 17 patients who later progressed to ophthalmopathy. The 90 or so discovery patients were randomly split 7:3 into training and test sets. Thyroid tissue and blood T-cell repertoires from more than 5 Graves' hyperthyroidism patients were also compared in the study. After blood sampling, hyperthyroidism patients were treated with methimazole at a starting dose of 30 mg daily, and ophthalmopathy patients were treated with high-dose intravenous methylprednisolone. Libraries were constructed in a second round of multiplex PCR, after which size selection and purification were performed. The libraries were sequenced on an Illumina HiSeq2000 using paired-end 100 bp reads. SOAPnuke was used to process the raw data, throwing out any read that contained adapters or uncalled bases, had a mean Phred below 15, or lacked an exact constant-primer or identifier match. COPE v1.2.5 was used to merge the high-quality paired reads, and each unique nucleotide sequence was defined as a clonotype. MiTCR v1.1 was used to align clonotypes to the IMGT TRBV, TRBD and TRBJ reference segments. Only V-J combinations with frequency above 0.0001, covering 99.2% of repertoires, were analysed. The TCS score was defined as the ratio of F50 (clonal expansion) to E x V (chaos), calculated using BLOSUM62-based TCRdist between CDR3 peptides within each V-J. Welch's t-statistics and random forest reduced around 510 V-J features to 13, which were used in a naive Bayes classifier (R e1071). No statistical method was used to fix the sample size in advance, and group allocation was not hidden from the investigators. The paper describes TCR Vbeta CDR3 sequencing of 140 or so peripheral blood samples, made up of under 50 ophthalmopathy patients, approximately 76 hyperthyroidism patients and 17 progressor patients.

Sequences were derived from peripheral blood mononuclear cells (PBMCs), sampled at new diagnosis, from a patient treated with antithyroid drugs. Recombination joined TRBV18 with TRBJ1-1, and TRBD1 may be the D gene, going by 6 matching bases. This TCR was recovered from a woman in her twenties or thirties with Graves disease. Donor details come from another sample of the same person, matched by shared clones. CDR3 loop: CASSPQGGGRWTEAFF. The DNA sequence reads TGTGCCAGCTCACCACAGGGGGGTGGTAGGTGGACTGAAGCTTTCTTT.